This TCR beta chain was observed in a study of blood T cell repertoires in COVID-19 (dated by TCRdb to the early 2020s). As for the study more broadly: Collaborator samples came from the United States, Italy and Spain and covered acute and convalescent phases of COVID-19. Nearly every sample came with metadata listing a de-identified subject ID, COVID-19 status, age in years and sex. Samples were obtained from the ongoing ImmuneRACE study (first 160 participants) and from about 1,300 subjects provided by 6 global collaborators. The prospective study material was composed of cDNA or gDNA derived from T cells, B-cell-depleted T cells, or PBMCs. The repertoires were released in a freely available public database intended as a resource for research on the immune response to SARS-CoV-2. Deeply sampled blood TCRbeta repertoires from subjects exposed to, actively infected with, or recovered from COVID-19 were included in the dataset. Where available, HLA class I and class II types were obtained from metadata supplied by the sample provider rather than from assay-based typing. Broad study findings and their caveats: The amount of clinical and demographic metadata varied by source and participant and was provided uncurated.

This clone was found a few times. Its antigen is currently not known. Base quality data are lacking; no much larger clone is found one base away. Compared with germline, V lacks 1 base and J lacks 8 bases; bases without a gene match: 10. CDR1 SGHTA and CDR2 FQGNSA are derived from the germline V gene. Taken from cysteine to phenylalanine, the CDR3 has 18 residues. Just the 54-base CDR3 DNA is kept, in frame starting at base 1. Whole blood was collected in K2EDTA tubes by collaborating institutions according to the institutions' own protocols. For TCRbeta analysis, collaborators shipped samples in one of three forms: frozen whole blood, isolated PBMCs, or DNA extracted from either of those sample types. The immunoSEQ Assay, a bias-controlled multiplex PCR, was used to amplify TCRbeta CDR3 regions from genomic DNA. Per the source publication's procedure: The number of nucleated cells in each sample was estimated from the amplification of reference gene primers within the assay. To quantify the absolute abundance of each unique TCRbeta CDR3 rearrangement, sequence reads were collapsed and filtered. For each sample, productive Simpson clonality was calculated by taking the square root of Simpson's diversity index across productive rearrangements. TCRdb mirrors the immuneACCESS table, restricted to in-frame sequences. Some clones are absent from its copies; in checked studies, under half trace to an unresolved V gene, and the reason for the others is unknown. That table is the source of V, J and clone size, and D and trimming were worked out from the DNA. Present in this sample are about 150,000 clones, about 79% of which were seen just once. Of the sample, over 25% is held by the ten largest clones.

The TCR originated in a woman in her fifties or sixties with acute or convalescent COVID-19. Sequenced input: peripheral blood. Recombination joined TRBV7-2 with TRBJ2-2, and TRBD2 aligns with 13 junction nucleotides. The CDR3 loop reads CASSLDGTSGVPSGELFF. The DNA sequence is given as TGTGCCAGCAGCTTAGATGGGACTAGCGGGGTACCTTCAGGGGAGCTGTTTTTT.